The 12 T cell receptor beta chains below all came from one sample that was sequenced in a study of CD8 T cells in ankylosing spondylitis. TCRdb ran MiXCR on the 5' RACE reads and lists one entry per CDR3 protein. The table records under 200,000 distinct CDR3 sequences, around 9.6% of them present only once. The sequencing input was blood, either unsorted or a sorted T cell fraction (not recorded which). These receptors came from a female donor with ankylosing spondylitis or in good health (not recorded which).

The CDR3 loop is CASSEARGNEQYF. The CDR3 region has the DNA TGTGCCAGCAGTGAAGCGAGGGGGAACGAGCAGTACTTC. This chain joins TRBV2 and TRBJ2-7, with a possible D match to TRBD1 (6 bases). CDR1 and CDR2 from the germline V gene are SNHLY and FYNNEI. This CDR3 comprises 13 residues. Between the trimmed V and J ends, which lost 0 bases and 5 bases, there was a span of 8 bases. Supplemented by reference TRBV2 and TRBJ2-7, the full variable domain reads EPEVTQTPSHQVTQMGQEVILRCVPISNHLYFYWYRQILGQKVEFLVSFYNNEISEKSEIFDDQFSVERPDGSNFTLKIRSTKLEDSAMYFCASSEARGNEQYFGPGTRLTVT.

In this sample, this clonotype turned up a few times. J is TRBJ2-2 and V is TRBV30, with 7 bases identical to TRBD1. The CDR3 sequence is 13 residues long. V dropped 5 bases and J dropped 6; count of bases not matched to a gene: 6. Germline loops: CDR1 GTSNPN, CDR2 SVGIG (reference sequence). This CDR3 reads CAWGDSVAGELFF. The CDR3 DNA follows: TGTGCCTGGGGGGACAGCGTGGCCGGGGAGCTGTTTTTT.

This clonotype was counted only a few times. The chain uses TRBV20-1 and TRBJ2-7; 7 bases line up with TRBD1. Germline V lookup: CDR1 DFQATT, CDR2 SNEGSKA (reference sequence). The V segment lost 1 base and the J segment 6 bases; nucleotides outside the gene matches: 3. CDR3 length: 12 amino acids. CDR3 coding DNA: TGCAGTGCTAGAGCACAGGGGTCCGAGCAGTACTTC. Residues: CSARAQGSEQYF.

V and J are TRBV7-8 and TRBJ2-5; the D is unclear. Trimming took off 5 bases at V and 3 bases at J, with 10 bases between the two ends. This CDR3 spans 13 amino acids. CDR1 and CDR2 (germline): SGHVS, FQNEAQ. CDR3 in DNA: TGTGCCAGCAGCCGGCCCGTAGAAGAGACCCAGTACTTC. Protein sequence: CASSRPVEETQYF.

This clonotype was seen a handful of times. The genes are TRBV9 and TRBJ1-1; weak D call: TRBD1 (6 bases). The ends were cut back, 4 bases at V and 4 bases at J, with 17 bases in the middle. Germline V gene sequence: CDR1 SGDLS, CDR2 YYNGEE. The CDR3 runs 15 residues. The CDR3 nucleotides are TGTGCCAGCAGCTCAGATGGGGGGCTGGGCACTGAAGCTTTCTTT. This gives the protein CASSSDGGLGTEAFF.

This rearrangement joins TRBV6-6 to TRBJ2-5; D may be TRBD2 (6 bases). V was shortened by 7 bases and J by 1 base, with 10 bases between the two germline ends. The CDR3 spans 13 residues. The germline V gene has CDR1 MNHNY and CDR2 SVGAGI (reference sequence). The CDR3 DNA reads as TGTGCCAGCAACGGCGGGATCCAAGAGACCCAGTACTTC. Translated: CASNGGIQETQYF.

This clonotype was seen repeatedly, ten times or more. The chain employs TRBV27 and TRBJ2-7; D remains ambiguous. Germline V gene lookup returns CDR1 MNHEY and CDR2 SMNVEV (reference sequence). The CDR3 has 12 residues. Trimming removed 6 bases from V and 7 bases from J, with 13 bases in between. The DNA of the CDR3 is TGTGCCAGCAGCCCCTTATACGAAGAGCAGTACTTC. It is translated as CASSPLYEEQYF.

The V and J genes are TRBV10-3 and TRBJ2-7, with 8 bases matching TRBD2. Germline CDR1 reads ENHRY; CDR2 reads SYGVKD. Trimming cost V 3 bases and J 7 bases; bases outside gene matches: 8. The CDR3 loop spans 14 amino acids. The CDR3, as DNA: TGTGCCATCAGTGACCCGGGAGGGCGGGGGGAGCAGTACTTC. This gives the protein CAISDPGGRGEQYF.

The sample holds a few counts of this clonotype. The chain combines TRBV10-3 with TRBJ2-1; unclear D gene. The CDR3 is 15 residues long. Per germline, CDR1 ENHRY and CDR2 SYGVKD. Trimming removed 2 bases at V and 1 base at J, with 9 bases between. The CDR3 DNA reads TGTGCCATCAGTGAGGGTCTCGGGTCCTACAATGAGCAGTTCTTC. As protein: CAISEGLGSYNEQFF.

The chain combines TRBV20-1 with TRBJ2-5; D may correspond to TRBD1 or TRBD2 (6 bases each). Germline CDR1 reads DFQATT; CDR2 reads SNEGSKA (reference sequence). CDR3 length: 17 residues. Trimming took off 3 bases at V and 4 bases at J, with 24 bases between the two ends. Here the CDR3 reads CSASPSLGGGVGETQYF. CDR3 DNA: TGCAGTGCTAGTCCCAGCTTGGGGGGCGGTGTGGGAGAGACCCAGTACTTC.

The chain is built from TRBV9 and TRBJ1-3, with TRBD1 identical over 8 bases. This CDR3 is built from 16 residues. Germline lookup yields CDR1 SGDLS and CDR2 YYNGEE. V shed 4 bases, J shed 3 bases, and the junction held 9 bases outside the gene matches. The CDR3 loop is CASSPMDRVFGNTIYF. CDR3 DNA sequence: TGTGCCAGCAGCCCGATGGACAGGGTTTTTGGAAACACCATATATTTT.

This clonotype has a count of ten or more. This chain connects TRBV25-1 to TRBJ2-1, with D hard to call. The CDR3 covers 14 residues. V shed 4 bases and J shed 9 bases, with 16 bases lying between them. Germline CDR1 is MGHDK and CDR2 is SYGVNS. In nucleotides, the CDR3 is TGTGCCAGCAGTGGGGTGGAACGCTTCGGTGAGCAGTTCTTC. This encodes CASSGVERFGEQFF. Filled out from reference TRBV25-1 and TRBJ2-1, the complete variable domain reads EADIYQTPRYLVIGTGKKITLECSQTMGHDKMYWYQQDPGMELHLIHYSYGVNSTEKGDLSSESTVSRIRTEHFPLTLESARPSHTSQYLCASSGVERFGEQFFGPGTRLTVL.